This T cell receptor (beta chain) was sequenced in a study of shared clonotypes between healthy human individuals. This CDR3 is 17 amino acids long. Per the germline V gene, CDR1 is SGHTA and CDR2 is FQGNSA. After removal of 1 base from V and 0 bases from J, the junction contained 1 base not matched to a gene. The protocol was immunoSEQ multiplex PCR, while the TCRdb copy is restricted to in-frame clones and leaves out a portion. Of about 1 million clones in the sample, 60% to 80% were seen once. This clonotype originated in a man aged 18-30 years in good health. The chain joins TRBV7-2 to TRBJ2-6; TRBD1 matches at 9 bases. The sequencing sample was made of memory CD4+ T cells sorted from blood. Subset: CD45RA-negative fraction. The CDR3 sequence: CASSLGQGVSGANVLTF. DNA of the CDR3: TGTGCCAGCAGCTTAGGACAGGGGGTCTCTGGGGCCAACGTCCTGACTTTC. Full variable domain (remainder filled in from reference TRBV7-2 and TRBJ2-6): GAGVSQSPSNKVTEKGKDVELRCDPISGHTALYWYRQSLGQGLEFLIYFQGNSAPDKSGLPSDRFSAERTGGSVSTLTIQRTQQEDSAVYLCASSLGQGVSGANVLTFGAGSRLTVL.